The rows below give T cell receptor beta chains drawn from one sample of a study of cytomegalovirus exposure and HLA in healthy donors. Using immunoSEQ multiplex PCR, the repertoire was profiled, and TCRdb retains in-frame clones only, with some absent. The table lists around 73,000 clones, around 90% of them singletons, with 3.5% to 4% in the top ten. Input material: PBMCs. The receptors were sampled from a woman between 18 and 29 years old in good health and CMV-seropositive. CDR3s include the opening cysteine and the closing phenylalanine or tryptophan. Each record gives: V gene, J gene, CDR3 protein.

>TRBV13|TRBJ1-1
CASNLGRIRDTEAFF
>TRBV27|TRBJ1-4
CASRGHATNEKLFF
>TRBV28|TRBJ2-2
CASSTGTGHAGELFF
>TRBV18|TRBJ2-5
CASSLYPPGQGNQETQYF
>TRBV6-1|TRBJ1-5
CASSPGQENQPQHF
>TRBV29-1|TRBJ2-7
CSVEGGQGRTYEQYF
>TRBV14|TRBJ2-1
CASSWTSGIYNEQFF
>TRBV6-1|TRBJ2-7
CASSLGGPPYEQYF
>TRBV11-2|TRBJ2-7
CASSLVTGTGPYEQYF
>TRBV7-9|TRBJ2-5
CASSLPERSQYF
>TRBV10-3|TRBJ1-2
CAISLDRGGYGYTF
>TRBV30|TRBJ1-4
CAWSVLGGEKLFF
>TRBV28|TRBJ2-5
CATEGANMYQETQYF
>TRBV4-1|TRBJ2-1
CASSQTRDNEQFF
>TRBV2|TRBJ2-7
CASSAEGRYEQYF
>TRBV30|TRBJ1-1
CAWSVRHAAFF
>TRBV10-3|TRBJ2-2
CAIRPQAGGELFF
>TRBV6-6|TRBJ1-1
CASSTGQGYTEAFF
>TRBV6-4|TRBJ2-1
CASSESSGTYNEQFF
>TRBV6-1|TRBJ2-5
CASSLRTGQETQYF
>TRBV27|TRBJ2-5
CASSLGGAETQYF
>TRBV4-1|TRBJ2-7
CASSQAGAGPLEQYF
>TRBV2|TRBJ2-7
CASSVNRAPSYEQYF
>TRBV5-4|TRBJ2-7
CASSFYSEQYF
>TRBV28|TRBJ1-1
CASTLGAGEIRAEAFF
>TRBV7-9|TRBJ2-5
CASSPTSGRASETQYF
>TRBV4-1|TRBJ2-1
CASSRTPSGGDNEQFF
>TRBV19|TRBJ2-3
CASSPRLAGRTDTQYF
>TRBV6-1|TRBJ1-2
CASSEDDRFYGYTF
>TRBV9|TRBJ2-7
CASSRDSSYEQYF
>TRBV25-1|TRBJ2-2
CASSETGVAGELFF
>TRBV19|TRBJ1-1
CASSIGWGGPGTEAFF
>TRBV28|TRBJ1-1
CASSLPQGDIDTEAFF
>TRBV6-6|TRBJ2-2
CASSLRGPSTGELFF
>TRBV28|TRBJ2-7
CASRSLAVSYEQYF
>TRBV19|TRBJ1-2
CASSPRAGALDGYTF
>TRBV28|TRBJ1-3
CASERDRYSGNTIYF
>TRBV6-4|TRBJ2-2
CATANRDTGELFF
>TRBV28|TRBJ2-1
CASSTPSGGFNEQFF
>TRBV30|TRBJ1-5
CAWRDTSNQPQHF
>TRBV10-2|TRBJ2-7
CASRQGRIYEQYF
>TRBV7-2|TRBJ2-3
CASSPRIAGVTDTQYF
>TRBV28|TRBJ2-5
CASRDDLLERQTQYF
>TRBV4-3|TRBJ2-2
CASSQDRWTSGGLSGTGELFF
>TRBV5-1|TRBJ2-3
CASSLFLSGGGDTQYF
>TRBV9|TRBJ2-2
CASSLLNTGELFF
>TRBV29-1|TRBJ1-1
CSVFGKNTEAFF
>TRBV7-6|TRBJ2-2
CASSLTPSANTGELFF
>TRBV18|TRBJ2-7
CASSLGTSGLSYEQYF
>TRBV15|TRBJ1-1
CATSNPGSTEAFF
>TRBV27|TRBJ2-3
CASSLAGRNTDTQYF
>TRBV2|TRBJ1-2
CASSALGDRGWSGYGYTF
>TRBV9|TRBJ2-7
CASSVGAGVSYEQYF
>TRBV19|TRBJ2-2
CASRDTGRELFF
>TRBV27|TRBJ2-2
CASHPDSPLSTGELFF